A single sample is the source of the 5 T cell receptor beta chains below, sequenced in a study of blood T cell repertoires in COVID-19. Using immunoSEQ multiplex PCR, the repertoire was profiled, and TCRdb retains in-frame clones only, with some absent. The data hold a few hundred thousand clones, with 80% to 90% observed a single time. Source material: PBMCs or T cells enriched from blood (not recorded which). Source of these receptors: a woman aged 50 to 65 who had recovered from COVID-19.

This chain joins TRBV28 and TRBJ2-1; D is unresolved. V was pared by 2 bases and J by 3 bases, with 5 bases between. The CDR3 has 13 residues. The germline V gene has CDR1 MDHEN and CDR2 SYDVKM. The CDR3 coding sequence is TGTGCCAGCAGTTTAACGCGCTACAATGAGCAGTTCTTC. Protein product: CASSLTRYNEQFF. Using reference TRBV28 and TRBJ2-1 for the parts outside the CDR3, the full variable domain is DVKVTQSSRYLVKRTGEKVFLECVQDMDHENMFWYRQDPGLGLRLIYFSYDVKMKEKGDIPEGYSVSREKKERFSLILESASTNQTSMYLCASSLTRYNEQFFGPGTRLTVL.

Concerning this clone itself: Other DNA sequences in this sample translate to the same CDR3. This chain uses TRBV28 with TRBJ1-2, with D unresolved. The CDR3 runs to 8 residues. From germline, CDR1 is MDHEN and CDR2 SYDVKM. The V end was cut by 10 bases, the J end by 8 bases, with 5 bases between. The DNA for the CDR3 is TGTGCCACGGGGGGCTACACCTTC. Protein sequence: CATGGYTF.

The rearrangement joins TRBV19 to TRBJ2-1, with 11 nucleotides matching TRBD1. The CDR3 length is 15 residues. Per the germline V gene, CDR1 is LNHDA and CDR2 is SQIVND (reference sequence). V trimming: 4 bases; J trimming: 4 bases; junction bases outside the gene matches: 3. CDR3 amino acids: CASSRGQGAYNEQFF. The CDR3 DNA reads TGTGCCAGTAGTAGAGGACAGGGGGCTTACAATGAGCAGTTCTTC.

The rearrangement uses TRBV13 and TRBJ1-6, with TRBD1 matching over 10 bases. The CDR3 covers 17 residues. CDR1 is PRHDT and CDR2 is FYEKMQ in the germline V gene (reference sequence). V lost 1 base and J lost 8; bases outside the gene matches: 8. This CDR3 reads CASSLALRQGADSPLHF. DNA of the CDR3: TGTGCCAGCAGCTTAGCTCTTCGACAGGGGGCGGATTCACCCCTCCACTTT.

V is TRBV7-3 and J is TRBJ1-1, with D unclear. The CDR3 is 13 amino acids. Trimming removed 6 bases at V and 0 bases at J, with 8 bases between. Germline V gene sequence: CDR1 SGHTA, CDR2 FQGTGA. The CDR3 nucleotides read TGTGCCAGCAGTAATTCAGTGAACACTGAAGCTTTCTTT. Residues: CASSNSVNTEAFF. The full variable domain, completed using reference TRBV7-3 and TRBJ1-1, is GAGVSQTPSNKVTEKGKYVELRCDPISGHTALYWYRQSLGQGPEFLIYFQGTGAADDSGLPNDRFFAVRPEGSVSTLKIQRTERGDSAVYLCASSNSVNTEAFFGQGTRLTVV.